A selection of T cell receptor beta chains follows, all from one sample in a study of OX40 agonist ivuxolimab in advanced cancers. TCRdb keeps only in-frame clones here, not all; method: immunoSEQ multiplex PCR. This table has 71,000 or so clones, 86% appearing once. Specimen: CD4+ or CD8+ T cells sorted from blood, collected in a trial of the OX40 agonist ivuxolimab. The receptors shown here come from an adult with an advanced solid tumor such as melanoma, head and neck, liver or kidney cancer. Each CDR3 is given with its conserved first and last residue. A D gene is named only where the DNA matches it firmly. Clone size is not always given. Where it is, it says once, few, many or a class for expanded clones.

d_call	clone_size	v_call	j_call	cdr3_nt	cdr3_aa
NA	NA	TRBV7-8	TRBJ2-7	TGTGCCAGCAGCTCGACGGAATCCTACGAGCAGTACTTC	CASSSTESYEQYF
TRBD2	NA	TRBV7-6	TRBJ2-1	TGTGCCAGCAGCCCTAGAGTAGCGGGAGGGAAAAATGAGCAGTTCTTC	CASSPRVAGGKNEQFF
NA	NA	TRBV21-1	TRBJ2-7	TGTGCCAGCCAATCCTCCTACGAGCAGTACTTC	CASQSSYEQYF
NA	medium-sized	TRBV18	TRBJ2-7	TGTGCCAGCTCAATACTCGGGGAGTCCTACGAGCAGTACTTC	CASSILGESYEQYF
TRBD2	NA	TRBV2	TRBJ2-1	TGTGCCAGCAGGGAAGGGGGACTAGCGGGGGATGAGCAGTTCTTC	CASREGGLAGDEQFF
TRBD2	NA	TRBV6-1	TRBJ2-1	TGTGCCAGCAGTGTGGGTGGAGCGGGGGTCTACAATGAGCAGTTCTTC	CASSVGGAGVYNEQFF
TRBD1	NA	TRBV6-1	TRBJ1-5	TGTGCCAGCAGTGTCCGGGACAGAAATAGCAATCAGCCCCAGCATTTT	CASSVRDRNSNQPQHF
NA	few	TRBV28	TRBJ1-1	TGTGCCAGCAGCGACACTGAAGCTTTCTTT	CASSDTEAFF
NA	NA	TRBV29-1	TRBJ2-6	TGCAGCGTTGCAAGCTCTGGGGCCAACGTCCTGACTTTC	CSVASSGANVLTF
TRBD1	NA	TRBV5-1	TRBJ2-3	TGCGCCAGCAGCTTGGCAAGCAGGGGGCTAGCAGATACGCAGTATTTT	CASSLASRGLADTQYF
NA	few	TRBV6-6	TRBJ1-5	TGTGCCAGCAGTTTCACCAGGGATAGCAATCAGCCCCAGCATTTT	CASSFTRDSNQPQHF
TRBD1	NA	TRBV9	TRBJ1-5	TGTGCCAGCAGCGTAGCGACAGGGGAGACAGAGCCCCAGCATTTT	CASSVATGETEPQHF
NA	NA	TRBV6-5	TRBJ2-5	TGTGCCAGCAGTTACTCCACGACAGTTCAAGAGACCCAGTACTTC	CASSYSTTVQETQYF
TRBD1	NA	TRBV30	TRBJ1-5	TGTGCCTGGGGGACAGGTAATCAGCCCCAGCATTTT	CAWGTGNQPQHF
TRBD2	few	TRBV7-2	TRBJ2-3	TGTGCCAGCAGCTACCGCGGTAGCGGGAGCACAGATACGCAGTATTTT	CASSYRGSGSTDTQYF
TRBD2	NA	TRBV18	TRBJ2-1	TGTGCCAGCTCACCACCGAGGCTAGCGGGAGCATCCTACAATGAGCAGTTCTTC	CASSPPRLAGASYNEQFF
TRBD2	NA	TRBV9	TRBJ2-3	TGTGCCAGCAGCGTAGACGGGAGGGGAGATACGCAGTATTTT	CASSVDGRGDTQYF
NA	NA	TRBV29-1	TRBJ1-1	TGCAGCGGTGGGGGGCCCACTGAAGCTTTCTTT	CSGGGPTEAFF
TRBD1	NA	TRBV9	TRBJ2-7	TGTGCCAGCAGCGTAGACTTCAGGGGGCACGAGCAGTACTTC	CASSVDFRGHEQYF
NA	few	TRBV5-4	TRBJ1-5	TGTGCCAGCAGCCGCTTGGGTGAGCCCCAGCATTTT	CASSRLGEPQHF
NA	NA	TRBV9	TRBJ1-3	TGTGCCAGCAGCGGGTACTCTGGAAACACCATATATTTT	CASSGYSGNTIYF
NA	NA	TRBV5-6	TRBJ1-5	TGTGCCAGCAGCTTAGGGGGAGGTAATCAGCCCCAGCATTTT	CASSLGGGNQPQHF
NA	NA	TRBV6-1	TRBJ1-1	TGTGCCAGCAGTAAAGGTGGGAACACTGAAGCTTTCTTT	CASSKGGNTEAFF
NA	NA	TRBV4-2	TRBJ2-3	TGTGCCAGCAGCCCCGTCGGGGGTACGCAGTATTTT	CASSPVGGTQYF
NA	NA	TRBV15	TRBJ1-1	TGTGCCACCAGCTGGAGGGGTGGGCACACTGAAGCTTTCTTT	CATSWRGGHTEAFF
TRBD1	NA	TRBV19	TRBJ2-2	TGTGCCAGTAGTATACCGGGACAGGGGTACGGGGAGCTGTTTTTT	CASSIPGQGYGELFF
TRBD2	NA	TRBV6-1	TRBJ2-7	TGTGCCAGCATTCCCCCCGGGAGGGCCGGGAACGAGCAGTACTTC	CASIPPGRAGNEQYF
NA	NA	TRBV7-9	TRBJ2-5	TGTGCCAGCAGCTTAGGCACAAGCGAGGAGACCCAGTACTTC	CASSLGTSEETQYF
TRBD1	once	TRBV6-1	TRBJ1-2	TGTGCCAGCAGTGACCCCGGGACAGCGAACTATGGCTACACCTTC	CASSDPGTANYGYTF
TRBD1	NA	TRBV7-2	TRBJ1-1	TGTGCCAGCAGCAGACAGGGGTTTGGCACTGAAGCTTTCTTT	CASSRQGFGTEAFF
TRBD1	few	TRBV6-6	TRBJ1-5	TGTGCCAGCAGCAGTCCATCACAGGGGGGCCGGCAGCCCCAGCATTTT	CASSSPSQGGRQPQHF
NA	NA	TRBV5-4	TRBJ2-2	TGTGCCAGCAGCCTAATAGTCGGGGATAACACCGGGGAGCTGTTTTTT	CASSLIVGDNTGELFF
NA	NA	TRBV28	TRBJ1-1	TGTGCCAGCAGTTTAGGGGACCGTTTGTGGACTGAAGCTTTCTTT	CASSLGDRLWTEAFF
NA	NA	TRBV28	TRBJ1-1	TGTGCCAGCAGGGATCGGGGCATTGGTGAAGCTTTCTTT	CASRDRGIGEAFF
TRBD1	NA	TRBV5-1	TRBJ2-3	TGCGCCAGCAGCCGTAATCCGGGACAGACCACAGATACGCAGTATTTT	CASSRNPGQTTDTQYF
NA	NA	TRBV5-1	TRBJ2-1	TGCGCCAGCAAGAGTAGCTTCGATGAGCAGTTCTTC	CASKSSFDEQFF
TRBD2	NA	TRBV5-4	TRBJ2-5	TGTGCCAGCAGCTTGGACCTACTAGCGGGAGAACGAGAGACCCAGTACTTC	CASSLDLLAGERETQYF
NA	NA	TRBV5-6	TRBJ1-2	TGTGCCAGCAGCTTGCGGAGGGAAAGTGGCTACACCTTC	CASSLRRESGYTF
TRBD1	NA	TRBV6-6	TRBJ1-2	TGTGCCAGCACCAGGACAGGGGAGCGAGGCTACACCTTC	CASTRTGERGYTF
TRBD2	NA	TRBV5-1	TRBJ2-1	TGCGCCAGCACCCGGACTAGTTACAATGAGCAGTTCTTC	CASTRTSYNEQFF
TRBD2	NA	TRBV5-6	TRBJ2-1	TGTGCCAGCAGACGAAGCGGGAGCTCCTACAATGAGCAGTTCTTC	CASRRSGSSYNEQFF
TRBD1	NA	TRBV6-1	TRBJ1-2	TGTGCCAGCAGTGACACCGGGACAGGGCACTATGGCTACACCTTC	CASSDTGTGHYGYTF
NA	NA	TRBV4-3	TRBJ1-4	TGCGCCAGCAGCCGCTCCGGGGGTGAAAAACTGTTTTTT	CASSRSGGEKLFF
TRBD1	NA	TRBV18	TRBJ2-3	TGTGCCAGCTCACCACCAGACAGGGGGCCAGATACGCAGTATTTT	CASSPPDRGPDTQYF
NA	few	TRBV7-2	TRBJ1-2	TGTGCCAGCAGCTTTATGACGGACTATGGCTACACCTTC	CASSFMTDYGYTF
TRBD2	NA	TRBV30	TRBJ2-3	TGTGCCTCCCGGCGGGAGGGCACAGATACGCAGTATTTT	CASRREGTDTQYF
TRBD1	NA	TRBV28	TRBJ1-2	TGTGCCAGCAGCCTGTTAATGCTACGGGACAGGGGTGATGGCTACACCTTC	CASSLLMLRDRGDGYTF
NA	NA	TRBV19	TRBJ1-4	TGTGCCAGTAGTATAGTGGGTCGCAGGGCGTCGAATGAAAAACTGTTTTTT	CASSIVGRRASNEKLFF
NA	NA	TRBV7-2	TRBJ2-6	TGTGCCAGCAGCTTATGGGCGTCGACTGGGGCCAACGTCCTGACTTTC	CASSLWASTGANVLTF
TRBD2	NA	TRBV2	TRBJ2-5	TGTGCCAGCACACCTAGCGGGATAGGAGAGACCCAGTACTTC	CASTPSGIGETQYF
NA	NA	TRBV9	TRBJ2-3	TGTGCCAGCAGCTTGACCGGCGGGTTAGCGGGCACAGATACGCAGTATTTT	CASSLTGGLAGTDTQYF
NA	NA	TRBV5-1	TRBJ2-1	TGCGCCAGCAGCCCTCTCGCCGGGTACAATGAGCAGTTCTTC	CASSPLAGYNEQFF
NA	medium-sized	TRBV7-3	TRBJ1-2	TGTGCCAGCAGCTTAGTTCCGGGGGAATCGGATGGCTACACCTTC	CASSLVPGESDGYTF
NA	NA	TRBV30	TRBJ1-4	TGTGCCTGGAGGGCAAGGGGTAGTAATGAAAAACTGTTTTTT	CAWRARGSNEKLFF
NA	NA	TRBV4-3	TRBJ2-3	TGCGCCAGCAGCCAAGATCAAGGGTGGGACAGCACAGATACGCAGTATTTT	CASSQDQGWDSTDTQYF
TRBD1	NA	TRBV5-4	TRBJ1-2	TGTGCCAGCAGCCGGGACAGCTATGGCTACACCTTC	CASSRDSYGYTF
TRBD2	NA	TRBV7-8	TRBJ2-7	TGTGCCAGCAGCTTATCTCCTAGCGGGAAATCCTACGAGCAGTACTTC	CASSLSPSGKSYEQYF
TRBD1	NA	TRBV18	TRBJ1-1	TGTGCCAGCTCACCGTACACAGGGGCCACTGAAGCTTTCTTT	CASSPYTGATEAFF
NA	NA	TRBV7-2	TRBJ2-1	TGTGCCAGCAGTCACCCTACTAGTTTCTATGAGCAGTTCTTC	CASSHPTSFYEQFF